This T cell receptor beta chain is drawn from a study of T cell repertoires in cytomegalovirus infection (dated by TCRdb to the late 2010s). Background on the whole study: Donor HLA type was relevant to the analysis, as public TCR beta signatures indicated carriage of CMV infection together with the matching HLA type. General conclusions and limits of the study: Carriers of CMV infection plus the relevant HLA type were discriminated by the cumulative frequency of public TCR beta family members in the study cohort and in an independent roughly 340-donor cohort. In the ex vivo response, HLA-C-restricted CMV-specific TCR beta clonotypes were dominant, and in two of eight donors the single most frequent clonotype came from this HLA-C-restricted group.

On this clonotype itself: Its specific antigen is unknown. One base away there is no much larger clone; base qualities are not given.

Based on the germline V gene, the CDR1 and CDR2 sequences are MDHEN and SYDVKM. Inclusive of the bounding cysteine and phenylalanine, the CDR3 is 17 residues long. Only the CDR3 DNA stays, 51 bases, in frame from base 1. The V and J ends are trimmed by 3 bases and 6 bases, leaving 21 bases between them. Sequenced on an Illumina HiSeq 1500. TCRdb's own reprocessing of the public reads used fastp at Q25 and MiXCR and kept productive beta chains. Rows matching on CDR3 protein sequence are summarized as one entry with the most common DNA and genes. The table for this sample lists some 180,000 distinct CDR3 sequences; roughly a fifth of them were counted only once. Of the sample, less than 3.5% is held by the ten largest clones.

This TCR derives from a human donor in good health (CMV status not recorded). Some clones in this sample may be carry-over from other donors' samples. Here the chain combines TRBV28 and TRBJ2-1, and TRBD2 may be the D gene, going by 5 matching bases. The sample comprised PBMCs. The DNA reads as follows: TGTGCCAGCAGTTTGCGCTGGACGCTCTCGGGGAGCAATGAGCAGTTCTTC. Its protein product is CASSLRWTLSGSNEQFF. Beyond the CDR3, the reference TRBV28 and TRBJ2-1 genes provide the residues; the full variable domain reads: DVKVTQSSRYLVKRTGEKVFLECVQDMDHENMFWYRQDPGLGLRLIYFSYDVKMKEKGDIPEGYSVSREKKERFSLILESASTNQTSMYLCASSLRWTLSGSNEQFFGPGTRLTVL.